These 12 T cell receptor beta chains originate from one sample sequenced in a study of blood T cell repertoires in COVID-19. Sequenced by immunoSEQ multiplex PCR; TCRdb stores in-frame clones only, minus some. The sample includes about 370,000 clones, 80% to 90% of them seen just once. Sequencing was performed on PBMCs or T cells enriched from blood (not recorded which). The source of these receptors is a man younger than 30 who had recovered from COVID-19.

The chain combines TRBV13 with TRBJ2-7; D may be TRBD1 (5 bases). This CDR3 is 13 amino acids long. V was cut by 5 bases and J by 2 bases, with 10 bases left in between. Germline V gene sequence: CDR1 PRHDT, CDR2 FYEKMQ (reference sequence). The CDR3 bases are TGTGCCAGCAGCCCAGGGTCCGCCTACGAGCAGTACTTC. Translating gives CASSPGSAYEQYF.

V gene TRBV12-3 or TRBV12-4 combines with J gene TRBJ1-1, with 8 bases aligning to TRBD1. CDR3 length: 12 residues. J was trimmed by 11 bases and V by 6 bases; bases with no gene match: 8. CDR3 residues: CASSIRTGWAFF. The CDR3 DNA reads TGTGCCAGCAGCATACGGACAGGGTGGGCTTTCTTT.

The chain carries TRBV9 and TRBJ2-2; possibly TRBD2 for D (5 bases). The CDR3 is 16 residues long. CDR1 is SGDLS and CDR2 is YYNGEE in the germline V gene. V lost 5 bases and J 5 bases, leaving 19 bases between the germline ends. CDR3 in DNA: TGTGCCAGCAGTGACTATGTGACACAAAATACCGGGGAGCTGTTTTTT. Its protein product is CASSDYVTQNTGELFF.

This rearrangement joins TRBV24-1 to TRBJ1-5, with D maybe TRBD1 (5 bases). V shed 6 bases and J shed 4 bases, with 9 bases lying between them. The CDR3 sequence is 13 residues long. The germline gives CDR1 KGHDR, CDR2 SFDVKD. Here the CDR3 reads CATSTGNNQPQHF. CDR3 nucleotide sequence: TGTGCCACCAGTACAGGAAATAATCAGCCCCAGCATTTT.

A single count supports this clone. V usage is TRBV11-1 and J usage is TRBJ1-2, with TRBD1 matching over 7 bases. The germline gives CDR1 SGHAT, CDR2 FQDESV (reference sequence). CDR3 length: 14 amino acids. Losses at the gene ends were 2 bases for V and 4 bases for J; bases not matched to a gene: 4. CDR3 in amino acids: CASSLTGQLYGYTF. DNA for the CDR3: TGTGCCAGCAGCTTAACGGGACAGCTCTATGGCTACACCTTC.

The rearrangement links TRBV7-8 to TRBJ1-1; TRBD1 might be the D (5 bases). The germline gives CDR1 SGHVS, CDR2 FQNEAQ. Trimming pared 5 bases from V and 4 bases from J, leaving 14 bases between. This CDR3 region has 14 residues. This chain's CDR3 is CASSISRVTTEAFF. In DNA, the CDR3 is TGTGCCAGCAGCATCTCCAGGGTTACCACTGAAGCTTTCTTT.

This chain uses TRBV6-5 with TRBJ1-2; the D is unclear. The germline V and J ends were trimmed by 7 bases and 4 bases, with 10 bases remaining between them. The germline gives CDR1 MNHEY, CDR2 SVGAGI. The CDR3 extends over 12 amino acids. The CDR3 protein is CASKNRAYGYTF. The CDR3 DNA reads as TGTGCCAGCAAAAACAGAGCCTATGGCTACACCTTC.

The chain is built from TRBV19 and TRBJ1-3; no firm D call. V lost 7 bases, J lost 4 bases, and 14 bases lay in between. There are 14 residues in the CDR3. Germline CDR1 is LNHDA and CDR2 is SQIVND (reference sequence). The CDR3 sequence: CASTRGMWGNTIYF. As DNA, the CDR3 is TGTGCCAGTACCCGGGGAATGTGGGGAAACACCATATATTTT.

CDR3 coding DNA: TGTGCCAGTAGTATTGCGTCAGGGGAAGCTTTCTTT. Amino acid sequence: CASSIASGEAFF. The rearrangement links TRBV19 to TRBJ1-1; tentatively, D is TRBD1 (5 bases). Germline-derived CDR1 and CDR2 are LNHDA and SQIVND (reference sequence). Trimming stripped 3 bases from V and 8 bases from J, with 10 bases between. The CDR3 totals 12 residues.

V usage is TRBV9 and J usage is TRBJ2-1; 7 bases fit TRBD2. Germline values: CDR1 SGDLS, CDR2 YYNGEE. This CDR3 has 15 residues. The trim removed 0 bases at V and 10 bases at J, leaving 10 bases unmatched. In nucleotides, the CDR3 is TGTGCCAGCAGCGTAGTGGGGGACCCGGGGGGAGAGCAGTTCTTC. This codes for CASSVVGDPGGEQFF.

The chain couples TRBV5-1 to TRBJ1-1; TRBD1 aligns across 10 bases. The ends lost 3 bases at V and 4 bases at J; junction bases unmatched: 6. This CDR3 comprises 15 residues. Per the germline V gene, CDR1 is SGHRS and CDR2 is YFSETQ. The CDR3 region is CASSWTGTGVTEAFF. CDR3 nucleotide sequence: TGCGCCAGCAGCTGGACCGGGACAGGGGTCACTGAAGCTTTCTTT.

The J gene is TRBJ2-2, the V gene TRBV7-8; D is undetermined. In germline, CDR1 is SGHVS, CDR2 FQNEAQ. The CDR3 has 17 amino acids. V lost 0 bases and J lost 4, with 15 bases in between. In DNA, the CDR3 is TGTGCCAGCAGCTTAGCGCGGCGAGGAGTTGGCACCGGGGAGCTGTTTTTT. Protein product: CASSLARRGVGTGELFF.